This T cell receptor (beta chain) was sequenced for a study of shared clonotypes between healthy human individuals. CDR3 length: 20 residues. The germline V gene encodes CDR1 SGHRS and CDR2 YFSETQ. The V and J ends lost 3 bases and 0 bases, in that order; junction bases with no gene match: 17. Concerning this clone itself: Its target is unknown.

Notes on the study in general: Approximately 5.4% of naive CD4 clonotypes were common to several donors.

Using immunoSEQ multiplex PCR, the repertoire was profiled, and TCRdb retains in-frame clones only, with some absent. The sample includes around 600,000 clones, approximately 97% seen only once; the top ten take around 0.058%. Sequenced sample: naive CD4+ T cells sorted from blood. Subset reported: CD45RA+ positively selected. The sequence was obtained from a woman aged 25-40 years in good health. V is TRBV5-1 and J is TRBJ1-5; 8 bases align to TRBD1. CDR3 in amino acids: CASSSGSGTGDLYSNQPQHF. DNA of the CDR3: TGCGCCAGCAGCTCGGGATCCGGGACAGGAGACCTATATAGCAATCAGCCCCAGCATTTT.